The 23 T cell receptor beta chains presented below share a single source sample, sequenced in a study of blood T cell repertoires in COVID-19 (dated by TCRdb to 2020 to 2021). The method was the immunoSEQ multiplex PCR assay. Sourced from immuneACCESS, this table was stored by TCRdb with only in-frame sequences that have V and J called. A share of the clones is absent; for the studies checked, an unresolved V gene accounts for under half, and the remainder has no known explanation. Recorded for this sample are about 200,000 clones; roughly 86% of them occurred a single time. The ten largest clonotypes hold 6% to 8.5% of the sample. The sequencing input was peripheral blood. Receptors originate from a woman in her forties or fifties with active or convalescent COVID-19.

This chain joins TRBV29-1 and TRBJ1-1; tentative D call: TRBD1 (6 bases). The length of the CDR3 is 13 residues. V gave up 6 bases and J gave up 6 bases, with 17 bases separating them. Germline loops: CDR1 SQVTM, CDR2 ANQGSEA. CDR3 sequence: CSVAGTSGAEAFF. The CDR3 nucleotides are TGCAGCGTGGCTGGGACATCCGGGGCTGAAGCTTTCTTT.

This clone was picked up a small number of times. V usage is TRBV5-4 and J usage is TRBJ2-6; 7 bases match TRBD1. The V and J ends lost 3 bases and 2 bases, in that order; junction bases with no gene match: 5. From germline, CDR1 is SGHNT and CDR2 YYREEE (reference sequence). The length of the CDR3 is 16 residues. The CDR3 coding sequence is TGTGCCAGCAGCTCCCGAACAGGGGCTGGGGCCAACGTCCTGACTTTC. Its translation is CASSSRTGAGANVLTF.

The CDR3 region is CASSRTGANQPQHF. For the CDR3, the DNA is TGTGCCAGTTCTCGGACAGGGGCAAATCAGCCCCAGCATTTT. The chain is built from TRBV18 and TRBJ1-5; TRBD1 aligns across 9 bases. The CDR3 sequence is 14 residues long. The V gene's germline CDR1 is KGHSH and CDR2 LQKENI. V trimming: 9 bases; J trimming: 4 bases; junction bases outside the gene matches: 7. The variable domain in full, completed from reference TRBV18 and TRBJ1-5, reads NAGVMQNPRHLVRRRGQEARLRCSPMKGHSHVYWYRQLPEEGLKFMVYLQKENIIDESGMPKERFSAEFPKEGPSILRIQQVVRGDSAAYFCASSRTGANQPQHFGDGTRLSIL.

The DNA of the CDR3 is TGTGCCAGCAAGTGGGGCCGAACATCCGATACGCAGTATTTT. Its translation: CASKWGRTSDTQYF. V and J are TRBV7-3 and TRBJ2-3, with D possibly TRBD1 on 5 matching bases. The V gene lost 7 bases and the J gene lost 6 bases, with 17 bases spanning the gap. Germline-derived CDR1 and CDR2 are SGHTA and FQGTGA. The CDR3 length is 14 residues.

The chain carries TRBV21-1 and TRBJ1-5; TRBD1 is taken as the D call from the table, unchecked against the DNA. TRBV21-1 counts as a pseudogene. This CDR3 contains 16 residues. The CDR3 is CASSKRVGQGGQPQHF. CDR3 bases: TGTGCCAGCAGCAAACGGGTCGGACAGGGCGGTCAGCCCCAGCATTTT.

The rearrangement joins TRBV3-1 (or the pseudogene TRBV3-2) to TRBJ1-2, with TRBD1 as a possible D gene (6 bases). CDR1 is LGHDT and CDR2 is YNNKEL in the germline V gene (reference sequence). This CDR3 is 13 amino acids long. V lost 3 bases, J lost 4 bases, and 9 bases lay in between. This CDR3 is CASSHKDSYGYTF. The CDR3 DNA is TGTGCCAGCAGCCACAAGGACAGCTATGGCTACACCTTC.

The V and J genes are TRBV13 and TRBJ1-1, with 10 positions matching TRBD1. Germline trimming cut 3 bases from V and 1 base from J; bases unmatched to any gene: 11. Per the germline V gene, CDR1 is PRHDT and CDR2 is FYEKMQ (reference sequence). This CDR3 contains 18 residues. CDR3: CASSFLQTGGLRNTEAFF. The CDR3 DNA is TGTGCCAGCAGCTTCCTACAGACAGGGGGCTTAAGGAACACTGAAGCTTTCTTT.

The chain uses TRBV5-1 and TRBJ2-2; TRBD1 matches 8 bases. The trim removed 4 bases at V and 4 bases at J, leaving 6 bases unmatched. The CDR3 length is 15 residues. Germline CDR1 is SGHRS and CDR2 is YFSETQ. The CDR3: CASSRGQVSTGELFF. Here the CDR3 DNA reads TGCGCCAGCAGCCGGGGACAGGTCTCCACCGGGGAGCTGTTTTTT. Full variable domain (rest looked up from reference TRBV5-1 and TRBJ2-2): KAGVTQTPRYLIKTRGQQVTLSCSPISGHRSVSWYQQTPGQGLQFLFEYFSETQRNKGNFPGRFSGRQFSNSRSEMNVSTLELGDSALYLCASSRGQVSTGELFFGEGSRLTVL.

This rearrangement joins TRBV5-1 to TRBJ2-2; D is possibly TRBD1 (6 bases). The germline gives CDR1 SGHRS, CDR2 YFSETQ. The V end lost 1 base, the J end lost 2 bases, and 12 bases lay between the germline ends. The CDR3 is made up of 16 amino acids. For the CDR3, the DNA is TGCGCCAGCAGCTTGTTGGGGGCCACTAACACCGGGGAGCTGTTTTTT. Its translation: CASSLLGATNTGELFF.

Only one count was recorded for this clone. The chain couples TRBV5-5 to TRBJ2-5, with 7 nucleotides matching TRBD2. The CDR3 has 14 residues. The V and J ends lost 4 bases and 5 bases, in that order; junction bases with no gene match: 8. Per germline, CDR1 SGHKS and CDR2 YYEKEE (reference sequence). The CDR3: CASSATGREETQYF. CDR3 coding DNA: TGTGCCAGCAGCGCCACGGGGCGGGAGGAGACCCAGTACTTC.

DNA of the CDR3: TGCGCCAGCAGCTTGTATGGGTTGACTAGGGACGTTGGGGAGCTGTTTTTT. Protein sequence: CASSLYGLTRDVGELFF. The chain employs TRBV5-1 and TRBJ2-2; D may be TRBD2 (6 bases). V shed 1 base and J shed 8 bases, with 21 bases lying between them. The germline CDR1 and CDR2 sequences are SGHRS and YFSETQ. This CDR3 comprises 17 residues.

The rearrangement joins TRBV18 to TRBJ2-7, with D possibly being TRBD2 (7 bases). The V gene's germline CDR1 is KGHSH and CDR2 LQKENI. The CDR3 is made up of 13 amino acids. The V end lost 8 bases, the J end lost 2 bases, and 13 bases lay between the germline ends. CDR3 sequence: CASTRGGAYEQYF. The CDR3 coding sequence is TGTGCCAGCACAAGAGGGGGGGCCTACGAGCAGTACTTC.

The CDR3 protein is CASSRLLGGNEQYF. CDR3 bases: TGTGCCAGCAGCCGCTTATTGGGGGGAAACGAGCAGTACTTC. The chain combines TRBV3-1 (or the pseudogene TRBV3-2) with TRBJ2-7; a possible D gene is TRBD2 (6 bases). The length of the CDR3 is 14 residues. CDR1 is LGHDT and CDR2 is YNNKEL in the germline V gene (reference sequence). Trimming removed 4 bases at V and 5 bases at J, with 15 bases between.

This clone came up once. The chain has TRBV5-1 and TRBJ2-5, with TRBD2 identical over 14 bases. J gave up 4 bases and V 4 bases, and 6 bases lay outside the gene matches. This CDR3 region has 16 residues. Looked up from germline, CDR1 is SGHRS and CDR2 is YFSETQ. Here the CDR3 reads CASSGGTSGGVETQYF. As DNA, the CDR3 is TGCGCCAGCAGCGGCGGGACTAGCGGGGGCGTAGAGACCCAGTACTTC.

The V gene is TRBV7-8, the J gene TRBJ2-2, with D maybe TRBD1 (5 bases). The CDR3 consists of 14 residues. The V gene lost 5 bases and the J gene lost 7 bases, with 14 bases spanning the gap. Germline CDR1 and CDR2: SGHVS and FQNEAQ. This CDR3 is CASSRTQGNGELFF. The DNA of the CDR3 is TGTGCCAGCAGCCGCACGCAGGGTAACGGGGAGCTGTTTTTT.

The J gene is TRBJ1-6, the V gene TRBV3-1 (or the pseudogene TRBV3-2); TRBD1 aligns across 8 bases. Germline lookup yields CDR1 LGHDT and CDR2 YNNKEL (reference sequence). The CDR3 is 17 residues long. The junction had 17 bases not matched to a gene; V was cut back by 6 bases and J by 10 bases. The CDR3 loop reads CASSYRTGNAVGSPLHF. The CDR3 DNA sequence: TGTGCCAGCAGTTATCGGACAGGGAATGCGGTTGGATCACCCCTCCACTTT.

The V call is TRBV28, the J call TRBJ1-2, with 8 bases identical to TRBD1. Germline lookup yields CDR1 MDHEN and CDR2 SYDVKM. The J segment lost 4 bases and the V segment lost 6 bases, leaving 10 bases of the junction unmatched. The CDR3 runs to 15 residues. CDR3: CASRLTPGQAYGYTF. In DNA, the CDR3 is TGTGCCAGCAGACTAACTCCGGGACAGGCCTATGGCTACACCTTC.

The chain has TRBV6-5 and TRBJ2-2; no definite D call. There are 13 residues in the CDR3. Germline assignment: CDR1 MNHEY and CDR2 SVGAGI. V was pared by 6 bases and J by 4 bases, with 9 bases between. The chain's CDR3 is CASSLPGTGELFF. The DNA for the CDR3 is TGTGCCAGCAGCCTCCCGGGCACCGGGGAGCTGTTTTTT.

The chain combines TRBV5-4 with TRBJ2-7, with TRBD2 as a possible D gene (6 bases). This CDR3 contains 16 residues. Germline loops: CDR1 SGHNT, CDR2 YYREEE (reference sequence). V was clipped by 4 bases and J by 6 bases, with 23 bases between them. The CDR3 DNA sequence: TGTGCCAGCAGCCCGGGGGAAAGTAGGAGTTGGGTCGAGCAGTACTTC. This sequence encodes CASSPGESRSWVEQYF.

This chain connects TRBV5-1 to TRBJ2-7; the D gene is possibly TRBD2 (5 bases). The CDR3 loop spans 14 amino acids. Deletions cut 0 bases from V and 4 bases from J, with 11 bases between. Looked up from germline, CDR1 is SGHRS and CDR2 is YFSETQ. In DNA, the CDR3 is TGCGCCAGCAGCTTGGTCCCGGGATATTACGAGCAGTACTTC. Translation: CASSLVPGYYEQYF.

The V and J genes are TRBV19 and TRBJ1-2; 8 nucleotides line up with TRBD1. With 9 bases clipped from V and 7 bases from J, the junction kept 7 bases outside the gene matches. The germline CDR1 and CDR2 sequences are LNHDA and SQIVND (reference sequence). The CDR3 has 12 residues. The chain's CDR3 is CASQDREAGYTF. DNA for the CDR3: TGTGCCAGCCAGGACAGGGAGGCTGGCTACACCTTC.

V usage is TRBV5-1 and J usage is TRBJ2-5, with TRBD1 matching 8 bases. The CDR3 is made up of 20 amino acids. CDR1 and CDR2 from the germline V gene are SGHRS and YFSETQ. V was clipped by 5 bases and J by 3 bases; unmatched bases: 24. CDR3 in amino acids: CASSPGRLGSGGILKETQYF. As DNA, the CDR3 is TGCGCCAGCAGTCCGGGCCGGTTGGGGTCAGGGGGCATTTTAAAAGAGACCCAGTACTTC.

The CDR3 DNA reads as TGTGCCAGCAGCTGGGACAGGGTGGCAGATACGCAGTATTTT. This sequence encodes CASSWDRVADTQYF. The chain joins TRBV6-5 to TRBJ2-3; TRBD1 aligns across 9 bases. The germline V gene has CDR1 MNHEY and CDR2 SVGAGI. After removal of 6 bases from V and 4 bases from J, the junction contained 5 bases not matched to a gene. The CDR3 covers 14 residues.